Here is one T cell receptor beta chain with its context. Germline CDR1 reads MNHNS; CDR2 reads SASEGT. The CDR3 length is 13 residues. This entry is derived from a study of T cells expressing NK-cell markers. Study details: Underlying the TCR beta repertoires were sorted CD3+CD56+NKG2C+, CD3+CD56+NKG2C- and CD3+CD56-NKG2C+ T cells.

TCRdb derives one entry per CDR3 protein from the 5' RACE reads, leaving out DNA. This sample's table has about 260,000 distinct CDR3 sequences. Sequenced sample: blood T cells: a sorted CD56 or NKG2C T cell subset, CD4+ or CD8+ T cells, or bulk PBMC T cells (not recorded which). This sequence joins TRBV6-1 and TRBJ2-7; TCRdb outputs TRBD2, but without DNA this stays unchecked. The TCR was taken from a man aged 18 to 29 in good health. Here the CDR3 reads CASTTAGSYEQYF.